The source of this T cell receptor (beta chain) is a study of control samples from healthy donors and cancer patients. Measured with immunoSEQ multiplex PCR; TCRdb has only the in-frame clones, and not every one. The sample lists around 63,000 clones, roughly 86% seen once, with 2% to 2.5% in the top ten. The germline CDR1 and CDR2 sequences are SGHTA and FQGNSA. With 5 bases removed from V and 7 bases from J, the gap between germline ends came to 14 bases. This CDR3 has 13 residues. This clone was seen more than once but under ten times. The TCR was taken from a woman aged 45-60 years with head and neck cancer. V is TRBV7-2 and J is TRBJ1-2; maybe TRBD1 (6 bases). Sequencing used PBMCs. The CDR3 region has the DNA TGTGCCAGCAGCCTACAGGGATATTTTGGCTACACCTTC. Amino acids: CASSLQGYFGYTF.